The T cell receptor beta chain under discussion was sequenced for a study of identical twins. The CDR3 totals 15 residues. Germline CDR1 and CDR2: SGHRS and YFSETQ. V shed 0 bases and J 5 bases; nucleotides not matched to a gene: 4. Regarding the study as a whole: Models underestimated out-of-frame TCR alpha sharing in monozygotic twins. There is a chance that invariant MAIT and iNKT cells partially muddied zero-insertion analyses.

From the 5' RACE reads, TCRdb called clonotypes with MiXCR, one entry per CDR3 protein. The repertoire includes 1.5 million to 2 million distinct CDR3 sequences, roughly a third of them detected once, and over 0.25% sits in the top ten. Regarding this clonotype: Its target is unknown.

The TCR sequence derives from a newborn girl in good health. The V gene is TRBV5-1, the J gene TRBJ1-1; the match to TRBD1 covers 10 bases. The sample was cord blood. The CDR3 DNA reads as TGCGCCAGCAGCTTGGCTGGGACAGGGGTTACTGAAGCTTTCTTT. As protein: CASSLAGTGVTEAFF.